The T cell receptor (beta chain) described here comes from a study of T cell repertoires in cytomegalovirus infection. General observations from the study: Cumulated frequencies of public TCR beta families served to identify carriers of CMV plus the relevant HLA. In two of eight donors, the top clonotype was HLA-C-restricted CMV-specific.

Per germline, CDR1 SGHTA and CDR2 FQGNSA. This CDR3 region has 15 residues. Trimming removed 3 bases at V and 1 base at J, with 13 bases between. Each CDR3 protein is one row after TCRdb ran MiXCR on the reads. This sample has approximately 190,000 distinct CDR3 sequences, with 8.5% to 10% found just once. As concerns this clonotype: As yet, its antigen is unknown. This may be a read error, as it is one base from a much larger clone. A read error is likely, as this CDR3 ends without the conserved phenylalanine or tryptophan.

The rearrangement links TRBV7-2 to TRBJ2-7; TRBD2 is a possible D gene (6 bases). The receptor comes from a human donor in good health (CMV status not recorded). Some clones in this sample may be carry-over from other donors' samples. Sequenced: PBMCs. In DNA, the CDR3 is TGTGCCAGCAGCTTTGTCCGGGGGAGTTCCTACGAGCAGTACTCC. Its protein product is CASSFVRGSSYEQYS.